Below are 29 T cell receptor beta chains sequenced from a single sample in a study of T cell responses to AZD1222 COVID-19 vaccine. Generated by immunoSEQ multiplex PCR, the TCRdb table keeps only in-frame clones and is missing some. The sample includes about 100,000 clones, around nine tenths of them seen just once. Sequences were derived from peripheral blood, sampled on day 0 of AZD1222 vaccination. These receptor sequences come from an adult in good health.

The chain combines TRBV10-3 with TRBJ1-1; D is undetermined. Trimming shortened V by 10 bases and J by 3 bases, and 12 bases separated the two germline ends. The CDR3 covers 12 residues. Looked up from germline, CDR1 is ENHRY and CDR2 is SYGVKD. Written as DNA, the CDR3 is TGTGCCACCGGGCTACGGGACACTGAAGCTTTCTTT. Amino acid sequence: CATGLRDTEAFF.

This chain links TRBV5-1 with TRBJ1-1; D is uncertain. This CDR3 has 13 residues. CDR1 and CDR2 from the germline V gene are SGHRS and YFSETQ. The ends were cut back, 5 bases at V and 1 base at J, with 9 bases in the middle. The CDR3 region is CASRLQQNTEAFF. The CDR3 coding sequence is TGCGCCAGCAGATTACAGCAGAACACTGAAGCTTTCTTT.

The chain employs TRBV7-2 and TRBJ1-5, with 8 nucleotides matching TRBD1. The V and J ends lost 9 bases and 10 bases, in that order; junction bases with no gene match: 14. Germline V gene sequence: CDR1 SGHTA, CDR2 FQGNSA. The CDR3 loop spans 14 amino acids. CDR3 region: CARGRDRSISPQHF. The DNA for the CDR3 is TGTGCCAGGGGCCGGGACAGGTCAATCAGCCCCCAGCATTTT.

This chain joins TRBV19 and TRBJ1-5; D is undetermined. V was trimmed by 6 bases and J by 0 bases, leaving 15 bases between them. CDR3 length equals 16 residues. The germline V gene encodes CDR1 LNHDA and CDR2 SQIVND (reference sequence). CDR3 coding DNA: TGTGCCAGTAGCGATGCACTGAGGTATAGCAATCAGCCCCAGCATTTT. This gives the protein CASSDALRYSNQPQHF. Full variable domain (missing parts from reference TRBV19 and TRBJ1-5): DGGITQSPKYLFRKEGQNVTLSCEQNLNHDAMYWYRQDPGQGLRLIYYSQIVNDFQKGDIAEGYSVSREKKESFPLTVTSAQKNPTAFYLCASSDALRYSNQPQHFGDGTRLSIL.

The V gene is TRBV9, the J gene TRBJ1-2; TRBD1 agrees at 8 bases. CDR3 length: 15 residues. V dropped 2 bases and J dropped 2; count of bases not matched to a gene: 5. In germline, CDR1 is SGDLS, CDR2 YYNGEE. The CDR3 DNA is TGTGCCAGCAGCGTGGGGACAGGAGTAAACTATGGCTACACCTTC. Protein product: CASSVGTGVNYGYTF.

The rearrangement links TRBV30 to TRBJ1-1; D perhaps matches TRBD1 (5 bases). CDR3 size: 14 residues. V gave up 4 bases and J gave up 3 bases, with 15 bases separating them. Germline V gene lookup returns CDR1 GTSNPN and CDR2 SVGIG (reference sequence). In DNA, the CDR3 is TGTGCCTGGACCCGCAGGGACCGCGACACTGAAGCTTTCTTT. Residues: CAWTRRDRDTEAFF.

The count of this clone is one. This rearrangement joins TRBV27 to TRBJ1-3; D call uncertain. V was cut by 4 bases and J by 2 bases, with 6 bases left in between. Germline assignment: CDR1 MNHEY and CDR2 SMNVEV (reference sequence). This CDR3 region has 13 residues. CDR3 bases: TGTGCCAGCAGTTGGGGTCCTGGAAACACCATATATTTT. Translation gives CASSWGPGNTIYF.

This chain links TRBV7-2 with TRBJ1-3; no clear D. This CDR3 comprises 15 residues. In germline, CDR1 is SGHTA, CDR2 FQGNSA. Trimming removed 7 bases from V and 4 bases from J, with 17 bases in between. The CDR3 sequence is CASITAGGVGNTIYF. The CDR3 region has the DNA TGTGCCAGCATAACCGCGGGCGGGGTCGGAAACACCATATATTTT.

DNA for the CDR3: TGTGCCAGCAGGGGGAACACCGGGGAGCTGTTTTTT. It is translated as CASRGNTGELFF. This chain uses TRBV11-2 with TRBJ2-2; unclear D gene. V was trimmed by 6 bases and J by 1 base, leaving 3 bases between them. Looked up from germline, CDR1 is SGHAT and CDR2 is FQNNGV. This CDR3 contains 12 residues.

CDR3: CASSTAGTVNGYTF. CDR3 sequence (DNA): TGTGCCAGTAGTACCGCCGGGACAGTTAATGGCTACACCTTC. The chain carries TRBV19 and TRBJ1-2, with TRBD1 matching 7 bases. Germline CDR1 reads LNHDA; CDR2 reads SQIVND (reference sequence). CDR3 length: 14 amino acids. With V trimmed by 4 bases and J by 6 bases, 8 bases remained unmatched.

This clone showed up just once. The V and J genes are TRBV6-5 and TRBJ2-6; D gene ambiguous. Germline V gene lookup returns CDR1 MNHEY and CDR2 SVGAGI. This CDR3 contains 15 residues. Trimming removed 8 bases from V and 0 bases from J, with 11 bases in between. Here the CDR3 reads CASSRDPSGANVLTF. The CDR3, as DNA: TGTGCCAGCTCCAGAGACCCCTCTGGGGCCAACGTCCTGACTTTC.

V and J are TRBV9 and TRBJ1-1; D might be TRBD1 (5 bases). Trimming pared 4 bases from V and 4 bases from J, leaving 11 bases between. The CDR3 has 13 residues. The germline CDR1 and CDR2 sequences are SGDLS and YYNGEE. CDR3 nucleotide sequence: TGTGCCAGCAGCCTTGGGGGTATCACTGAAGCTTTCTTT. It is translated as CASSLGGITEAFF. The variable domain in full, with the rest retrieved from reference TRBV9 and TRBJ1-1, is DSGVTQTPKHLITATGQRVTLRCSPRSGDLSVYWYQQSLDQGLQFLIQYYNGEERAKGNILERFSAQQFPDLHSELNLSSLELGDSALYFCASSLGGITEAFFGQGTRLTVV.

This chain joins TRBV5-1 and TRBJ1-1, with D possibly being TRBD1 (5 bases). The CDR3 contains 12 residues. CDR1 is SGHRS, CDR2 YFSETQ, per germline. Trimming cost V 3 bases and J 6 bases, with 9 bases left between them. The CDR3 here is CASSWGTSEAFF. The DNA of the CDR3 is TGCGCCAGCAGCTGGGGCACGTCTGAAGCTTTCTTT.

V is TRBV30 and J is TRBJ2-3; a weak D match, TRBD2 (5 bases). The length of the CDR3 is 13 residues. V lost 5 bases, J lost 6 bases, and 15 bases lay in between. CDR1 is GTSNPN and CDR2 is SVGIG in the germline V gene (reference sequence). The CDR3 region is CAWAEGGLDTQYF. The CDR3 DNA is TGTGCCTGGGCAGAAGGAGGTTTGGATACGCAGTATTTT.

The rearrangement joins TRBV19 to TRBJ1-2; tentative D call: TRBD1 (5 bases). V dropped 1 base and J dropped 7 bases, with 10 bases sitting between them. Germline V gene lookup returns CDR1 LNHDA and CDR2 SQIVND (reference sequence). The length of the CDR3 is 13 residues. This chain's CDR3 is CASSIGQGVGYTF. DNA for the CDR3: TGTGCCAGTAGTATAGGTCAGGGCGTTGGCTACACCTTC.

V is TRBV9 and J is TRBJ2-7; D not resolved. V was shortened by 4 bases and J by 5 bases, with 13 bases between the two germline ends. Looked up from germline, CDR1 is SGDLS and CDR2 is YYNGEE. CDR3 size: 13 residues. The CDR3, as DNA: TGTGCCAGCAGCCGGTCCCCCGACGACGAGCAGTACTTC. It specifies CASSRSPDDEQYF.

This clone was recorded a few times. The J gene is TRBJ1-2, the V gene TRBV5-1, with TRBD1 identical over 11 bases. The J segment lost 7 bases and the V segment lost 0 bases, leaving 5 bases of the junction unmatched. The germline V gene has CDR1 SGHRS and CDR2 YFSETQ. The length of the CDR3 is 15 residues. The CDR3: CASSLDGQGAGGYTF. CDR3 bases: TGCGCCAGCAGCTTGGATGGACAGGGGGCAGGTGGCTACACCTTC.

The genes are TRBV27 and TRBJ2-7; the match to TRBD1 covers 7 bases. Germline trimming cut 8 bases from V and 1 base from J; bases unmatched to any gene: 2. This CDR3 has 12 amino acids. Germline lookup yields CDR1 MNHEY and CDR2 SMNVEV (reference sequence). The CDR3 coding sequence is TGTGCCAGCGGGGGACAGTCCTACGAGCAGTACTTC. It codes for CASGGQSYEQYF.

This CDR3 is CASSEGNRATEAFF. The CDR3, as DNA: TGTGCCAGCAGCGAGGGCAACAGGGCCACTGAAGCTTTCTTT. V gene TRBV11-3 combines with J gene TRBJ1-1; D perhaps matches TRBD1 (6 bases). The CDR3 length is 14 residues. CDR1 SGHNT and CDR2 YENEEA come from the germline V gene. V was clipped by 5 bases and J by 4 bases, with 14 bases between them.

The V call is TRBV10-1, the J call TRBJ1-1; a weak D match, TRBD1 (6 bases). The ends were cut back, 3 bases at V and 3 bases at J, with 20 bases in the middle. Germline V lookup: CDR1 WNHNN, CDR2 SYGVQD (reference sequence). The CDR3 has 17 residues. CDR3 in amino acids: CASSESSTGREHTEAFF. CDR3 coding DNA: TGCGCCAGCAGTGAATCCAGCACAGGGCGGGAACACACTGAAGCTTTCTTT.

The chain has TRBV11-3 and TRBJ2-3; D possibly corresponds to TRBD2 (5 bases). V was pared by 4 bases and J by 3 bases, with 17 bases between. Germline CDR1 is SGHNT and CDR2 is YENEEA. The CDR3 has 16 amino acids. Here the CDR3 DNA reads TGTGCCAGCAGCTCAACTAGATTGGGGTTAACAGATACGCAGTATTTT. Encoded protein: CASSSTRLGLTDTQYF.

The V call is TRBV18, the J call TRBJ1-6, with a tentative D call TRBD1 (6 bases). The germline V gene encodes CDR1 KGHSH and CDR2 LQKENI. Trimming stripped 2 bases from V and 9 bases from J, with 14 bases between. The CDR3 is 15 residues long. CDR3 sequence: CASSPMMAGASPLHF. Here the CDR3 DNA reads TGTGCCAGCTCACCAATGATGGCAGGGGCTTCACCCCTCCACTTT.

V gene TRBV27 combines with J gene TRBJ1-2; 9 bases are shared with TRBD1. Germline CDR1 and CDR2: MNHEY and SMNVEV (reference sequence). The CDR3 has 12 residues. V shed 6 bases, J shed 5 bases, and the junction held 1 base outside the gene matches. The CDR3 spells CASRDRGYGYTF. The CDR3 region has the DNA TGTGCCAGCAGGGACAGGGGATATGGCTACACCTTC.

The genes are TRBV11-2 and TRBJ1-4, with 7 bases identical to TRBD1. Losses at the gene ends were 1 base for V and 3 bases for J; bases not matched to a gene: 8. The CDR3 runs 17 residues. Germline assignment: CDR1 SGHAT and CDR2 FQNNGV. The CDR3 loop reads CASSLAPRGAANEKLFF. The DNA of the CDR3 is TGTGCCAGCAGCTTAGCACCCAGGGGGGCGGCTAATGAAAAACTGTTTTTT.

The chain couples TRBV19 to TRBJ2-5; 12 positions agree with TRBD1. Trimming took 6 bases from V and 5 from J; bases not matched to a gene: 10. The germline CDR1 and CDR2 sequences are LNHDA and SQIVND (reference sequence). This CDR3 has 16 amino acids. CDR3 sequence reads: CASRGSGQGAKETQYF. The CDR3 region has the DNA TGTGCCAGTAGGGGATCGGGACAGGGGGCGAAGGAGACCCAGTACTTC.

This sequence joins TRBV7-2 and TRBJ2-7; D is possibly TRBD1 or TRBD2 (5 bases each). The CDR3 totals 14 residues. Trimming stripped 5 bases from V and 3 bases from J, with 14 bases between. Germline CDR1 is SGHTA and CDR2 is FQGNSA. This chain's CDR3 is CASSQEWGFYEQYF. Here the CDR3 DNA reads TGTGCCAGCAGCCAGGAGTGGGGGTTCTACGAGCAGTACTTC.

This chain uses TRBV2 with TRBJ1-4; 9 nucleotides agree with TRBD1. The CDR3 loop spans 14 amino acids. The ends lost 7 bases at V and 8 bases at J; junction bases unmatched: 8. The V gene's germline CDR1 is SNHLY and CDR2 FYNNEI. Here the CDR3 DNA reads TGTGCCAGCACCCCTCCCGGGACAGGGGAAAAACTGTTTTTT. Translation: CASTPPGTGEKLFF.

This clone was observed a few times. The chain joins TRBV9 to TRBJ1-2; a possible D gene is TRBD1 (5 bases). CDR3 size: 15 residues. The V end was cut by 0 bases, the J end by 8 bases, with 17 bases between. Germline-derived CDR1 and CDR2 are SGDLS and YYNGEE. The CDR3 DNA reads TGTGCCAGCAGCGTAGCAGGAGGGGACCCCTCCGGCTACACCTTC. This sequence encodes CASSVAGGDPSGYTF. The variable domain in full, completed from reference TRBV9 and TRBJ1-2, reads DSGVTQTPKHLITATGQRVTLRCSPRSGDLSVYWYQQSLDQGLQFLIQYYNGEERAKGNILERFSAQQFPDLHSELNLSSLELGDSALYFCASSVAGGDPSGYTFGSGTRLTVV.

The chain combines TRBV3-1 (or the pseudogene TRBV3-2) with TRBJ1-3; tentatively, D is TRBD1 (6 bases). The CDR3 is 15 amino acids. The V gene's germline CDR1 is LGHDT and CDR2 YNNKEL (reference sequence). V shed 3 bases and J shed 1 base, with 10 bases lying between them. The CDR3 here is CASSQDSGSGNTIYF. The CDR3 nucleotides read TGTGCCAGCAGCCAGGACAGTGGATCTGGAAACACCATATATTTT.